This record covers a single TCR beta chain. Germline lookup yields CDR1 SGHTA and CDR2 FQGNSA. The CDR3 runs 17 residues. V lost 5 bases to trimming and J lost 6 bases; unmatched junction nucleotides: 12. TCRdb keeps only in-frame clones here, not all; method: immunoSEQ multiplex PCR. The sample yields hundreds of thousands of clones, around nine tenths seen once. This record comes from a study of blood T cell repertoires in COVID-19. The rearrangement uses TRBV7-2 and TRBJ1-6; 8 nucleotides line up with TRBD1. The sequenced sample was peripheral blood. The origin of this receptor is a man aged 55 to 70 with COVID-19, enrolled during active disease. For the CDR3, the DNA is TGTGCCAGCAGCCTTGACTCGGGACAGGCGCCTAATTCACCCCTCCACTTT. This sequence encodes CASSLDSGQAPNSPLHF.